Listed here is a single T cell receptor (beta chain). Its cognate antigen is unknown. These data come from a study of cytomegalovirus exposure and HLA in healthy donors. General observations from the study: Further analysis, carried out later, found HLA-associated TCR beta chains more clonally expanded than equally common other chains. Earlier analysis looked at TCR beta V segments, and most were productive about 90% or about 30% of the time.

This CDR3 comprises 15 residues. Between the trimmed V and J ends, which lost 4 bases and 0 bases, there was a span of 12 bases. Germline CDR1 reads LNHDA; CDR2 reads SQIVND (reference sequence). PCR involved 60 Vbeta and 13 Jbeta primers. Some clones are missing from TCRdb's copy, which holds only in-frame ones; the method was immunoSEQ multiplex PCR. The repertoire shows about 130,000 clones; the top ten hold 2%. The source of this sequence is an older woman in good health and CMV-seronegative. The chain carries TRBV19 and TRBJ2-5; possible D gene TRBD2, 6 bases. Source material: PBMCs. For the CDR3, the DNA is TGTGCCAGTAGTAACGGACGGGAGTACCAAGAGACCCAGTACTTC. This encodes CASSNGREYQETQYF.